This is a list of T cell receptor beta chains from one sample in a study of blood T cell repertoires in COVID-19. The method was immunoSEQ multiplex PCR; TCRdb's version includes in-frame clones alone and lacks a portion of them. The table records over 15,000 clones, around 83% of them present only once. The source material was peripheral blood. These receptors were collected from a man in his 70s with acute or convalescent COVID-19. Both conserved end residues are part of each CDR3. Fields, in order: V gene, CDR3 protein.

>TRBV28
CATLTGTRSYEQYF
>TRBV28
CATDVRGIEQYF
>TRBV3-1/TRBV3-2
CASSPRGRPTEQFF
>TRBV28
CASRTPTATGRKLFF
>TRBV18
CASSPGTRGVTDTQYF
>TRBV11-2
CASSLGLLAGGQETQYF
>TRBV5-1
CASSLAPGSETEAFF
>TRBV7-2
CASSRRTGGYEQYF
>TRBV6-5
CASSRTVHAYGYTF
>TRBV5-1
CASSLTPHDREREKLFF
>TRBV6-2/TRBV6-3
CASSYTPGYNEQFF